This T cell receptor (beta chain) was sequenced in a study of blood T cells in healthy people across ages. Looking at the study overall: Capture by template switching was about one barcoded beta molecule per two T cells.

Regarding the study as a whole: TCR beta diversity tracked closely with naive T cell percentage. Compared with aged donors, long-lived donors showed fewer expanded clones, suggesting selection.

On this clonotype: Antigen unknown.

The use of a sample-barcoded 5' primer and a J-beta primer mix characterized a second PCR of about 7 to 12 cycles. Sequencing of every sample gave 3 million or more CDR3-containing paired-end reads. In TCRdb, the 5' RACE reads were re-called with MiXCR into one record per CDR3 protein. The table shows 750,000 to 950,000 distinct CDR3 sequences, with less than 70% occurring only once. This CDR3 contains 16 residues. Trimming cost V 3 bases and J 5 bases; bases outside gene matches: 9. The germline V gene has CDR1 MNHEY and CDR2 SMNVEV (reference sequence). The sequence was obtained from a man of 80 years or more in good health. V gene TRBV27 combines with J gene TRBJ2-5; 10 bases fit TRBD2. The sample comprised blood. CDR3 residues: CASSFLRSGGGETQYF. The CDR3 DNA reads TGTGCCAGCAGTTTTCTGAGGAGCGGGGGGGGCGAGACCCAGTACTTC.